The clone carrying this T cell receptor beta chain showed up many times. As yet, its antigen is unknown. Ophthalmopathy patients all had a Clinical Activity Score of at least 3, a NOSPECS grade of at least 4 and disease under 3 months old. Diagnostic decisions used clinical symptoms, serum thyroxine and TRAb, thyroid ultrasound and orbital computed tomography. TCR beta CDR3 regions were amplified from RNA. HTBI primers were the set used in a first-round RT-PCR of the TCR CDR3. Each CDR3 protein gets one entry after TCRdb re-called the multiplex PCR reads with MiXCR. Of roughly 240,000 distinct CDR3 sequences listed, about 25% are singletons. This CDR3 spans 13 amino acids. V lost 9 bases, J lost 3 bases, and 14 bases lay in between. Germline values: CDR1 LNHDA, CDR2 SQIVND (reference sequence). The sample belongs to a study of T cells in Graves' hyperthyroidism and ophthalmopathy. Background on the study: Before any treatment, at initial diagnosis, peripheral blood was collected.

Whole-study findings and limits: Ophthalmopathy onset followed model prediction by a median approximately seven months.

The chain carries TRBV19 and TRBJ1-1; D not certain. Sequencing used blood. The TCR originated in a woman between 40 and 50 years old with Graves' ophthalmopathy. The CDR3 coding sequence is TGTGCCAGCGCACCCCAGTCTTACACTGAAGCTTTCTTT. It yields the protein CASAPQSYTEAFF.